This TCR beta chain was recorded in a study of blood T cell repertoires in COVID-19 (dated by TCRdb to 2020 to 2021). In the study overall: Samples covering the acute and convalescent phases of COVID-19 were provided by collaborators in the United States, Italy and Spain. The repertoires were released in a freely available public database meant as a resource for research on the immune response to SARS-CoV-2. The material from the prospective study consisted of cDNA or gDNA derived from T cells, B-cell-depleted T cells, or PBMCs. Samples were obtained from the ongoing ImmuneRACE study (first 160 participants) and from about 1,300 subjects provided by 6 global collaborators. Where HLA class I and class II types were available, the types were taken from metadata supplied by the sample provider, not from assay-based typing. The dataset comprised deeply sampled blood TCRbeta repertoires from subjects exposed to, actively infected with, or recovered from COVID-19. A de-identified subject ID, COVID-19 status, age in years and sex were almost always included in the sample metadata.

As to this clone: This clone's antigen is unknown. Per-base qualities were not stored, and no clone one base away is much larger.

TCRbeta CDR3 regions were amplified from genomic DNA by means of the immunoSEQ Assay, a bias-controlled multiplex PCR. The authors' pipeline ran thus. Within the assay, amplification of reference gene primers was used to estimate how many nucleated cells each sample contained. Sequence reads were collapsed and filtered to measure the absolute abundance of every unique TCRbeta CDR3 rearrangement. For each sample, productive Simpson clonality was calculated as the square root of Simpson's diversity index over productive rearrangements. TCRdb took over this immuneACCESS table, retaining in-frame rearrangements with V and J assigned. Such tables are incomplete; in checked studies, under half of the missing clones stem from an unresolved V gene, and the remainder is unexplained. For V, J and clone size, that table is used; D and trimming come from the DNA. The sample has about 230,000 clones on record, around 92% of them singletons. Of the sample, 3% to 4% is held by the ten largest clones.

On the study overall, not on this receptor specifically: The quantity of clinical and demographic metadata differed by source and by participant and was supplied without curation.

Participants in the prospective study were aged roughly 18 to 89 years, lived in under 30 United States geographic areas, and enrolled through a virtual design. In the prospective study, cohorts were assigned on the basis of participant-reported clinical history obtained from a screening survey and a study questionnaire. Mobile phlebotomists in the prospective study collected whole blood, serum and a nasopharyngeal or oropharyngeal swab from every participant. Prospective study participants could optionally give additional blood draws and questionnaires over a roughly two-month period. Prospective study blood samples were shipped either frozen or at room temperature before DNA extraction. Via the germline V gene, CDR1 is MNHNS and CDR2 SASEGT. V lost 8 bases and J lost 2 bases; the stretch between them is 5 bases long. Its CDR3 holds 11 amino acids, cysteine through phenylalanine. Of all the DNA, just the CDR3 is kept, 33 bases in frame from base 1.

In this chain, TRBV6-1 is recombined with TRBJ2-3, with the identity of the D gene unclear. Material: PBMCs or T cells enriched from blood (not recorded which). This TCR derives from a woman in her twenties or thirties with acute COVID-19. The CDR3 reads CASVATDTQYF. DNA sequence: TGTGCCAGCGTGGCCACAGATACGCAGTATTTT.